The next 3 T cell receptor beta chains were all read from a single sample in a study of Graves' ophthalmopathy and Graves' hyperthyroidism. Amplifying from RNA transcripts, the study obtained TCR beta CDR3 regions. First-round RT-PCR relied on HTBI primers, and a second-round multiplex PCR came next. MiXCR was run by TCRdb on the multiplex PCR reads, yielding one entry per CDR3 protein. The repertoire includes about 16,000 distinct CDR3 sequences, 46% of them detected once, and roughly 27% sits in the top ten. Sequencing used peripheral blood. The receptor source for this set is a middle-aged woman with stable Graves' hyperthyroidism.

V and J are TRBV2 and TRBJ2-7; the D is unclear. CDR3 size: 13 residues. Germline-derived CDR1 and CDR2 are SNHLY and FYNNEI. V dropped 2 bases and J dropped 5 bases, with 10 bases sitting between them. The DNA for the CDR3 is TGTGCCAGCAGTGAATGGAATGCGGACGAGCAGTACTTC. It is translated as CASSEWNADEQYF.

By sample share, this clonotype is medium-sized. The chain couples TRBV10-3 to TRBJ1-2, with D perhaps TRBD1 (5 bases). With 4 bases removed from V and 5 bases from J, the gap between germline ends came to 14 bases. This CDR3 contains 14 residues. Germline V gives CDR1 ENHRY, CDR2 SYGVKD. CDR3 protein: CAISGDGGPYGYTF. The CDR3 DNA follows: TGTGCCATCAGTGGGGACGGTGGACCTTATGGCTACACCTTC.

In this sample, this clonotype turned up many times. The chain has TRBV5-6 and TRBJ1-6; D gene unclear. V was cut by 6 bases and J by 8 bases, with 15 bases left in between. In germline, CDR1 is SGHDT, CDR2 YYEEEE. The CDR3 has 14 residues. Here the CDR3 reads CASTSYGRYSPLHF. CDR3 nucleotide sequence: TGTGCCAGCACCTCTTACGGGAGATATTCACCCCTCCACTTT.